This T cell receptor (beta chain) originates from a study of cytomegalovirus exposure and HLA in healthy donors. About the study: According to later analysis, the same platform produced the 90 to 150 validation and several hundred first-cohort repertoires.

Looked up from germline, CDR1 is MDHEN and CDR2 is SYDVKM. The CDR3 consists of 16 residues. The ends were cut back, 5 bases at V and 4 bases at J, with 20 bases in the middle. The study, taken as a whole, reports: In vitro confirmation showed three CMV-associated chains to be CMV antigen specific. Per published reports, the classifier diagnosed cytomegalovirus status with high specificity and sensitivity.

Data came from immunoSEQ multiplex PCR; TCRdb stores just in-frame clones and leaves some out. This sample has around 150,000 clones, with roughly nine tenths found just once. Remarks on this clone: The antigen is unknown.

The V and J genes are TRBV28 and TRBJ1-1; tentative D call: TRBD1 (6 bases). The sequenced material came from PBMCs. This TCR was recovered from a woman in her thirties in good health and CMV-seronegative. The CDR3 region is CASSNQTGRDATEAFF. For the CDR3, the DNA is TGTGCCAGCAGTAACCAGACAGGACGCGACGCCACTGAAGCTTTCTTT. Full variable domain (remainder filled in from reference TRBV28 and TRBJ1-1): DVKVTQSSRYLVKRTGEKVFLECVQDMDHENMFWYRQDPGLGLRLIYFSYDVKMKEKGDIPEGYSVSREKKERFSLILESASTNQTSMYLCASSNQTGRDATEAFFGQGTRLTVV.